This TCR beta chain was identified during a study of cytotoxic CD8 clonotypes in ibrutinib-treated CLL. Study information: The group held more than 10 relapsed/refractory and 15 treatment-naive patients, with roughly 17 IGHV unmutated.

This CDR3 contains 15 residues. With 2 bases clipped from V and 7 bases from J, the junction kept 10 bases outside the gene matches. CDR1 is KGHSH, CDR2 LQKENI, per germline. Method: immunoSEQ multiplex PCR; TCRdb's copy keeps in-frame clones and lacks some. Here the sample spans 20,000 or so clones, 70% to 85% being singletons. The V gene is TRBV18, the J gene TRBJ2-5; 7 bases line up with TRBD1. This receptor was obtained from a human donor with chronic lymphocytic leukemia. The sequences come from PBMCs, collected before ibrutinib treatment. CDR3 nucleotide sequence: TGTGCCAGCTCACCAGTCCGACAGGGTGACGCGACCCAGTACTTC. Its protein is CASSPVRQGDATQYF.